Listed below are T cell receptor beta chains from one sample, sequenced in a study of chronic HIV infection and antiretroviral therapy. MiXCR was run by TCRdb on the 5' RACE reads, yielding one entry per CDR3 protein. The repertoire holds about 48,000 distinct CDR3 sequences, with under 20% as singletons. The specimen sequenced was peripheral blood. The receptors stem from an adult who had HIV and had not received antiretroviral therapy, or was an uninfected healthy control (not recorded which). Each CDR3 is given with its conserved first and last residue. The D gene is left open where the match is weak.

TRBJ2-3 TRBV20-1 NA CSARDRTVLNTQYF
TRBJ1-5 TRBV12-3/TRBV12-4 TRBD1 CASGTVSNQPQHF
TRBJ2-3 TRBV5-4 NA CASSLKGQRYTDTQYF
TRBJ2-2 TRBV20-1 NA CSARGLAGTGELFF
TRBJ1-4 TRBV7-9 TRBD1 CASSDRGGREKLFF
TRBJ1-5 TRBV20-1 NA CSADTRTHNQPQHF
TRBJ2-3 TRBV5-1 NA CASSLADSTDTQYF
TRBJ1-5 TRBV28 TRBD1 CASSSGQGWEPQHF
TRBJ2-7 TRBV28 NA CATRSLTGEQYF
TRBJ2-1 TRBV2 TRBD1 CASRPTGTSYNEQFF
TRBJ2-7 TRBV29-1 NA CSVRDSIYEQYF
TRBJ2-6 TRBV29-1 NA CSVEDRRGANVLTF
TRBJ2-1 TRBV27 NA CASSRGTSSYNEQFF
TRBJ2-1 TRBV3-1 NA CASSQARDEQFF
TRBJ1-6 TRBV20-1 NA CSARGDSPLHF
TRBJ2-1 TRBV5-1 NA CASTNTSTLEQFF